These 15 T cell receptor beta chains originate from one sample sequenced in a study of OX40 agonist ivuxolimab in advanced cancers. Preparation of the library involved the immunoSEQ multiplex PCR assay. Not all clones reach the TCRdb copy of this immuneACCESS table, which keeps in-frame sequences only. Checked studies attribute under half of the gap to unresolved V genes and leave the rest unexplained. Within this sample are roughly 70,000 clones, with just under 90% of them counted one time only. Of the sample, around 0.51% falls within the top ten clones. Sequences were derived from CD4+ or CD8+ T cells sorted from blood, sampled in a trial of the OX40 agonist ivuxolimab. The receptors stem from an adult with an advanced solid tumor such as melanoma, head and neck, liver or kidney cancer.

The chain recombines TRBV5-4 with TRBJ2-5; D may be TRBD2 (6 bases). Trimming stripped 2 bases from V and 5 bases from J, with 13 bases between. CDR1 is SGHNT and CDR2 is YYREEE in the germline V gene (reference sequence). The CDR3 is 14 residues long. In DNA form, the CDR3 reads TGTGCCAGCAGCTTAGAAGTAGCGGACGAGACCCAGTACTTC. Translating gives CASSLEVADETQYF.

The chain combines TRBV5-1 with TRBJ2-5; 8 bases agree with TRBD2. The CDR3 is made up of 14 amino acids. Germline CDR1 is SGHRS and CDR2 is YFSETQ. V dropped 0 bases and J dropped 6; count of bases not matched to a gene: 4. In nucleotides, the CDR3 is TGCGCCAGCAGCTTGGGAGCGGGAGTCAAGACCCAGTACTTC. This gives the protein CASSLGAGVKTQYF. Supplemented by reference TRBV5-1 and TRBJ2-5, the full variable domain reads KAGVTQTPRYLIKTRGQQVTLSCSPISGHRSVSWYQQTPGQGLQFLFEYFSETQRNKGNFPGRFSGRQFSNSRSEMNVSTLELGDSALYLCASSLGAGVKTQYFGPGTRLLVL.

V is TRBV28 and J is TRBJ2-1; tentatively, D is TRBD1 (5 bases). Per the germline V gene, CDR1 is MDHEN and CDR2 is SYDVKM. V was pared by 6 bases and J by 4 bases, with 16 bases between. The CDR3 loop spans 15 amino acids. CDR3 amino acids: CASRPVGRAYNEQFF. The CDR3 DNA reads as TGTGCCAGCAGGCCCGTGGGCAGGGCTTACAATGAGCAGTTCTTC. Supplemented by reference TRBV28 and TRBJ2-1, the full variable domain reads DVKVTQSSRYLVKRTGEKVFLECVQDMDHENMFWYRQDPGLGLRLIYFSYDVKMKEKGDIPEGYSVSREKKERFSLILESASTNQTSMYLCASRPVGRAYNEQFFGPGTRLTVL.

The chain links TRBV27 to TRBJ1-1, with D unclear. Trimming stripped 5 bases from V and 1 base from J, with 11 bases between. This CDR3 has 14 residues. Germline lookup yields CDR1 MNHEY and CDR2 SMNVEV (reference sequence). In DNA, the CDR3 is TGTGCCAGCAGTCTCCGCGGTAAGAACACTGAAGCTTTCTTT. This encodes CASSLRGKNTEAFF.

This clone was detected once. The CDR3 is CASTPAGVRYGYTF. DNA for the CDR3: TGTGCCAGTACCCCGGCAGGGGTGAGGTATGGCTACACCTTC. The rearrangement links TRBV28 to TRBJ1-2; possible D gene TRBD1, 6 bases. V was cut by 9 bases and J by 5 bases, with 19 bases left in between. The CDR3 is 14 amino acids. CDR1 and CDR2 (germline): MDHEN, SYDVKM.

The chain links TRBV30 to TRBJ1-2, with D unclear. Trimming shortened V by 4 bases and J by 5 bases, and 23 bases separated the two germline ends. The length of the CDR3 is 16 residues. In germline, CDR1 is GTSNPN, CDR2 SVGIG (reference sequence). The CDR3 region has the DNA TGTGCCTGGATTTACTCCCTGGACCCAGGCGGGTATGGCTACACCTTC. It codes for CAWIYSLDPGGYGYTF.

V is TRBV11-2 and J is TRBJ2-7; TRBD1 matches 10 bases. Germline V CDR1 and CDR2: SGHAT, FQNNGV. There are 15 residues in the CDR3. V was pared by 6 bases and J by 6 bases, with 11 bases of the junction left unmatched. The CDR3 bases are TGTGCCAGCAGTCGACCGGGACAGGGGCAAGTCGAGCAGTACTTC. Its translation: CASSRPGQGQVEQYF. Together with reference TRBV11-2 and TRBJ2-7, the CDR3 gives the full variable domain: EAGVAQSPRYKIIEKRQSVAFWCNPISGHATLYWYQQILGQGPKLLIQFQNNGVVDDSQLPKDRFSAERLKGVDSTLKIQPAKLEDSAVYLCASSRPGQGQVEQYFGPGTRLTVT.

This chain uses TRBV27 with TRBJ2-1; 10 positions match TRBD2. Trimming cost V 6 bases and J 5 bases; bases outside gene matches: 25. CDR3 length: 21 residues. CDR1 is MNHEY and CDR2 is SMNVEV in the germline V gene (reference sequence). In nucleotides, the CDR3 is TGTGCCAGCAGAAAATTATATGGTAGCGGGAGGCTTGCCGACCGGAACAATGAGCAGTTCTTC. This encodes CASRKLYGSGRLADRNNEQFF.

The chain employs TRBV11-2 and TRBJ2-5; TRBD2 matches 8 bases. This CDR3 region has 15 residues. Germline V CDR1 and CDR2: SGHAT, FQNNGV. V trimming: 3 bases; J trimming: 1 base; junction bases outside the gene matches: 4. Here the CDR3 reads CASSFSGTSQETQYF. The DNA for the CDR3 is TGTGCCAGCAGCTTTAGCGGGACATCCCAAGAGACCCAGTACTTC.

CDR3: CASSRDRTADTQYF. CDR3 nucleotide sequence: TGTGCCAGCTCACGGGACAGAACCGCAGATACGCAGTATTTT. V is TRBV18 and J is TRBJ2-3; TRBD1 matches 7 bases. This CDR3 has 14 residues. Trimming at V came to 4 bases and at J to 4 bases, leaving 5 bases not matched to a gene. Germline lookup yields CDR1 KGHSH and CDR2 LQKENI. The full variable domain, rest sourced from reference TRBV18 and TRBJ2-3, is NAGVMQNPRHLVRRRGQEARLRCSPMKGHSHVYWYRQLPEEGLKFMVYLQKENIIDESGMPKERFSAEFPKEGPSILRIQQVVRGDSAAYFCASSRDRTADTQYFGPGTRLTVL.

This chain uses TRBV11-2 with TRBJ1-4; perhaps TRBD1 as D (6 bases). The germline V gene has CDR1 SGHAT and CDR2 FQNNGV. V lost 10 bases and J 7 bases, leaving 25 bases between the germline ends. The CDR3 runs to 16 residues. The CDR3: CATEQGRFAGGEKLFF. CDR3 bases: TGTGCCACCGAGCAGGGGCGCTTTGCGGGAGGTGAAAAACTGTTTTTT.

The chain links TRBV14 to TRBJ2-5; TRBD2 matches at 10 bases. Per the germline V gene, CDR1 is SGHDN and CDR2 is FVKESK. The trim removed 5 bases at V and 0 bases at J, leaving 6 bases unmatched. CDR3 length: 16 amino acids. In DNA form, the CDR3 reads TGTGCCAGCAGCGGCTCCGGACTAGCGGACCAAGAGACCCAGTACTTC. Translated: CASSGSGLADQETQYF.

The rearrangement links TRBV4-1 to TRBJ2-7, with TRBD1 matching 7 bases. Germline values: CDR1 MGHRA, CDR2 YSYEKL. V trimming: 5 bases; J trimming: 7 bases; junction bases outside the gene matches: 11. This CDR3 is 14 amino acids long. The CDR3 DNA is TGCGCCAGCAGCTCCCGACAGGGAGAGAATGAGCAGTACTTC. Translation: CASSSRQGENEQYF.

The CDR3 nucleotides read TGTGCCAGCAGCCCAGACGGGAAGAACACTTACAATGAGCAGTTCTTC. Its protein is CASSPDGKNTYNEQFF. This chain joins TRBV7-6 and TRBJ2-1, with D tentatively TRBD2 (5 bases). The CDR3 totals 16 residues. Trimming took off 5 bases at V and 4 bases at J, with 18 bases between the two ends. Germline lookup yields CDR1 SGHVS and CDR2 FNYEAQ.

This clone was found once. This rearrangement joins TRBV28 to TRBJ1-4; 12 bases align to TRBD1. This CDR3 is built from 16 residues. The germline V gene encodes CDR1 MDHEN and CDR2 SYDVKM. Trimming took 4 bases from V and 5 from J; bases not matched to a gene: 5. This chain's CDR3 is CASSSPGQGANEKLFF. CDR3 DNA: TGTGCCAGCAGTTCTCCGGGACAGGGGGCCAATGAAAAACTGTTTTTT.